The 10 T cell receptor beta chains below all came from one sample that was sequenced in a study of spatial heterogeneity in lung cancer. Time point defined: blood at routine non-recurrence follow-up after resection. Sequencing covered unsorted whole RNA taken from tumor, nontumor lung or frozen PBMC. Using its own MiXCR run on the 5' RACE reads, TCRdb lists one record per CDR3 protein. Found here are 45,000 to 65,000 distinct CDR3 sequences, roughly 8.1% of them singletons; the top ten hold 35%. This material consisted of PBMCs, taken at follow-up. Every receptor here comes from a female donor with early-stage non-small cell lung cancer.

This clonotype has ten or more counts. This chain links TRBV28 with TRBJ2-5; TRBD2 is a possible D gene (5 bases). Trimming took 3 bases from V and 5 from J, leaving 10 bases between them. This CDR3 spans 13 amino acids. Germline CDR1 reads MDHEN; CDR2 reads SYDVKM. CDR3 nucleotide sequence: TGTGCCAGCAGTTTGCCTAGCCTGGAGACCCAGTACTTC. As protein: CASSLPSLETQYF.

This clonotype has at least ten counts. The chain couples TRBV11-2 to TRBJ1-1; D perhaps matches TRBD1 (5 bases). Trimming shortened V by 6 bases and J by 6 bases, and 8 bases separated the two germline ends. The CDR3 runs 11 residues. The germline V gene has CDR1 SGHAT and CDR2 FQNNGV. CDR3 protein: CASRQGSEAFF. CDR3 sequence (DNA): TGTGCCAGCAGGCAGGGCTCTGAAGCTTTCTTT.

The chain carries TRBV29-1 and TRBJ2-1; 9 bases line up with TRBD2. With 5 bases clipped from V and 7 bases from J, the junction kept 3 bases outside the gene matches. CDR1 and CDR2 (germline): SQVTM, ANQGSEA. The CDR3 length is 12 residues. The CDR3 DNA sequence: TGCAGCGTTATAACTAGCGGGAATGAGCAGTTCTTC. Translation gives CSVITSGNEQFF.

In its sample, this clonotype was seen many times. The rearrangement uses TRBV28 and TRBJ1-4, with a tentative D call TRBD1 (5 bases). The CDR3 sequence is 14 residues long. Trimming removed 6 bases from V and 5 bases from J, with 13 bases in between. Germline lookup yields CDR1 MDHEN and CDR2 SYDVKM. Here the CDR3 DNA reads TGTGCCAGCAGACCCCAAGGGGAGAATGAAAAACTGTTTTTT. Its protein product is CASRPQGENEKLFF.

The chain uses TRBV9 and TRBJ2-1; D not certain. Germline V gene data show CDR1 as SGDLS and CDR2 as YYNGEE. The CDR3 has 14 amino acids. Trimming took 3 bases from V and 4 from J, leaving 11 bases between them. In DNA, the CDR3 is TGTGCCAGCAGCGCCTCCCAGAAGTACAATGAGCAGTTCTTC. Amino acid sequence: CASSASQKYNEQFF.

This clonotype occurred many times. The J gene is TRBJ1-1, the V gene TRBV7-3, with a tentative D call TRBD1 (5 bases). The CDR3 runs 17 residues. The V and J ends lost 5 bases and 0 bases respectively, with 19 bases between them. Germline CDR1 and CDR2: SGHTA and FQGTGA. The CDR3 coding sequence is TGTGCCAGCAGCCCCCAGGGAGGAGTCCGGCTGAACACTGAAGCTTTCTTT. Its translation: CASSPQGGVRLNTEAFF.

This clonotype has a count of ten or more. The CDR3 DNA is TGTGCCAGCAGCTACCTAGCGGGGGGGTCACCCGGGGAGCTGTTTTTT. Protein product: CASSYLAGGSPGELFF. J is TRBJ2-2 and V is TRBV7-2; 12 bases agree with TRBD2. Germline V gene lookup returns CDR1 SGHTA and CDR2 FQGNSA. There are 16 residues in the CDR3. The junction had 6 bases not matched to a gene; V was cut back by 4 bases and J by 6 bases.

This clonotype was recorded at least ten times. The rearrangement links TRBV29-1 to TRBJ1-1; 9 nucleotides match TRBD1. The CDR3 covers 14 residues. The ends lost 2 bases at V and 3 bases at J; junction bases unmatched: 4. CDR1 and CDR2 (germline): SQVTM, ANQGSEA. The CDR3 sequence is CSVEYRDRDTEAFF. The CDR3 region has the DNA TGCAGCGTTGAATATAGGGACAGGGACACTGAAGCTTTCTTT.

This clonotype showed up many times. The chain is built from TRBV28 and TRBJ2-1; D is possibly TRBD1 (5 bases). Per germline, CDR1 MDHEN and CDR2 SYDVKM. The CDR3 loop spans 15 amino acids. Trimming took off 1 base at V and 4 bases at J, with 11 bases between the two ends. The CDR3 DNA reads TGTGCCAGCAGTTTATTCTCAGGGTCGTACAATGAGCAGTTCTTC. Protein sequence: CASSLFSGSYNEQFF.

Ten or more counts support this clonotype. The chain is built from TRBV14 and TRBJ2-5, with unresolved D. With 0 bases removed from V and 8 bases from J, the gap between germline ends came to 10 bases. The CDR3 extends over 13 amino acids. Germline CDR1 reads SGHDN; CDR2 reads FVKESK. The CDR3 sequence is CASSQDLRGTQYF. For the CDR3, the DNA is TGTGCCAGCAGCCAAGATCTTCGAGGTACCCAGTACTTC.